Following are 29 T cell receptor beta chains from one sample sequenced in a study of cytomegalovirus exposure and HLA in healthy donors. The primer mix had 60 Vbeta and 13 Jbeta primers. Data came from immunoSEQ multiplex PCR; TCRdb stores just in-frame clones and leaves some out. The profile shows about 140,000 clones, 75% to 80% of them singletons. The sequenced sample was PBMCs. Source of these receptors: a man aged 18 to 29 in good health and CMV-seronegative.

This clone was counted a few times. The rearrangement uses TRBV7-3 and TRBJ2-1; 9 bases are a match to TRBD2. Germline V lookup: CDR1 SGHTA, CDR2 FQGTGA. Trimming cost V 1 base and J 7 bases; bases outside gene matches: 8. This CDR3 has 16 residues. The CDR3 region is CASSLIVSGGINEQFF. CDR3 DNA sequence: TGTGCCAGCAGCTTAATTGTCAGCGGGGGGATAAATGAGCAGTTCTTC.

The chain couples TRBV7-8 to TRBJ1-6, with 7 bases lining up with TRBD1. The CDR3 is 16 residues long. The V gene's germline CDR1 is SGHVS and CDR2 FQNEAQ. The junction had 11 bases not matched to a gene; V was cut back by 5 bases and J by 7 bases. The chain's CDR3 is CASSLQGLSVNSPLHF. CDR3 in DNA: TGTGCCAGCAGCCTACAGGGGTTGTCCGTAAATTCACCCCTCCACTTT.

V and J are TRBV7-3 and TRBJ2-1; TRBD2 matches 12 bases. Germline values: CDR1 SGHTA, CDR2 FQGTGA. Unmatched junction bases numbered 7, after V lost 3 bases and J lost 10 bases. This CDR3 region has 15 residues. The CDR3 spells CASSLTSGRVGEQFF. The CDR3 nucleotides are TGTGCCAGCAGCTTGACTAGCGGGAGAGTAGGGGAGCAGTTCTTC.

The chain employs TRBV4-1 and TRBJ2-3; 9 positions agree with TRBD1. Trimming removed 8 bases from V and 0 bases from J; junction bases left unmatched: 9. The CDR3 spans 16 residues. Germline V CDR1 and CDR2: MGHRA, YSYEKL. The CDR3 DNA reads TGCGCCAGCGGGGGGACAGGGTTTTTGAGCACAGATACGCAGTATTTT. Its translation: CASGGTGFLSTDTQYF.

The chain employs TRBV11-2 and TRBJ2-1; tentatively, D is TRBD2 (5 bases). Germline values: CDR1 SGHAT, CDR2 FQNNGV. V lost 1 base to trimming and J lost 4 bases, with 5 bases between them. This CDR3 has 13 residues. CDR3 sequence: CASSLGTYNEQFF. Here the CDR3 DNA reads TGTGCCAGCAGCTTAGGGACTTACAATGAGCAGTTCTTC.

The chain has TRBV7-8 and TRBJ2-7, with D maybe TRBD2 (5 bases). The germline gives CDR1 SGHVS, CDR2 FQNEAQ. The CDR3 sequence is 16 residues long. The V gene lost 4 bases and the J gene lost 0 bases, with 16 bases spanning the gap. The CDR3 protein is CASSYRRVAYSYEQYF. The CDR3 nucleotides read TGTGCCAGCAGCTACCGGCGGGTAGCCTACTCCTACGAGCAGTACTTC.

V gene TRBV4-2 combines with J gene TRBJ2-1; 9 bases match TRBD2. From germline, CDR1 is LGHNA and CDR2 YNFKEQ. The CDR3 totals 16 residues. Losses at the gene ends were 0 bases for V and 13 bases for J; bases not matched to a gene: 13. CDR3 loop: CASSQDRAGGPEVQFF. Here the CDR3 DNA reads TGTGCCAGCAGCCAAGATCGCGCGGGGGGGCCTGAGGTTCAGTTCTTC.

The chain uses TRBV27 and TRBJ2-6; D remains unclear. There are 16 residues in the CDR3. Trimming cost V 1 base and J 4 bases, with 11 bases left between them. Germline lookup yields CDR1 MNHEY and CDR2 SMNVEV (reference sequence). Written as DNA, the CDR3 is TGTGCCAGCAGTTTATTCCAACGCGTGGGGGCCAACGTCCTGACTTTC. This codes for CASSLFQRVGANVLTF.

This chain links TRBV28 with TRBJ2-2; D is uncertain. Germline V gives CDR1 MDHEN, CDR2 SYDVKM. The germline V and J ends were trimmed by 8 bases and 1 base, with 17 bases remaining between them. CDR3 size: 16 residues. CDR3 sequence: CASALTVVWNTGELFF. In nucleotides, the CDR3 is TGTGCCAGCGCCTTAACCGTAGTTTGGAACACCGGGGAGCTGTTTTTT.

This sequence joins TRBV9 and TRBJ1-5; possibly TRBD1 for D (6 bases). The germline V and J ends were trimmed by 4 bases and 0 bases, with 14 bases remaining between them. Germline CDR1 and CDR2: SGDLS and YYNGEE. The CDR3 totals 16 residues. The DNA for the CDR3 is TGTGCCAGCAGCAAATCCAACAGGGATAGCAATCAGCCCCAGCATTTT. Its translation: CASSKSNRDSNQPQHF.

The genes are TRBV7-9 and TRBJ1-2; D might be TRBD1 (5 bases). V was cut by 2 bases and J by 4 bases, with 11 bases left in between. Germline CDR1 reads SEHNR; CDR2 reads FQNEAQ (reference sequence). The CDR3 totals 14 residues. CDR3 DNA sequence: TGTGCCAGCAGCTTAACCAGGGAAGGCTATGGCTACACCTTC. This encodes CASSLTREGYGYTF.

The chain combines TRBV6-1 with TRBJ1-4, with TRBD1 as a possible D gene (5 bases). CDR1 and CDR2 from the germline V gene are MNHNS and SASEGT. The CDR3 totals 14 residues. Trimming removed 4 bases from V and 4 bases from J, with 10 bases in between. The CDR3 nucleotides are TGTGCCAGCAGTGCCCGACAGTATAATGAAAAACTGTTTTTT. Protein product: CASSARQYNEKLFF.

This chain connects TRBV28 to TRBJ1-3; 7 nucleotides agree with TRBD1. Per the germline V gene, CDR1 is MDHEN and CDR2 is SYDVKM. The CDR3 is 15 amino acids. The trim removed 2 bases at V and 0 bases at J, leaving 1 base unmatched. CDR3 nucleotides: TGTGCCAGCAGTTTAGGGACAGCCTCTGGAAACACCATATATTTT. It specifies CASSLGTASGNTIYF.

The sample holds a few counts of this clone. The chain joins TRBV28 to TRBJ1-2, with 7 bases identical to TRBD1. J was trimmed by 3 bases and V by 2 bases; bases with no gene match: 9. This CDR3 is built from 16 residues. CDR1 and CDR2 from the germline V gene are MDHEN and SYDVKM. CDR3 loop: CASSLMVLDRDYGYTF. In DNA, the CDR3 is TGTGCCAGCAGTTTAATGGTCCTAGACAGGGACTATGGCTACACCTTC.

DNA of the CDR3: TGTGCCAGCTCACGGTCAGGGATGACGAATGGCTACACCTTC. This codes for CASSRSGMTNGYTF. V usage is TRBV18 and J usage is TRBJ1-2; a weak D match, TRBD1 (5 bases). This CDR3 is 14 amino acids long. Trimming left V 4 bases short and J 6 bases short, with 15 bases between. Germline V CDR1 and CDR2: KGHSH, LQKENI.

This clone was seen just once. The chain joins TRBV10-3 to TRBJ2-3; TRBD2 matches at 8 bases. With V trimmed by 10 bases and J by 2 bases, 8 bases remained unmatched. The CDR3 loop spans 14 amino acids. Germline assignment: CDR1 ENHRY and CDR2 SYGVKD. CDR3 in amino acids: CATEVREATDTQYF. The CDR3 coding sequence is TGTGCCACGGAGGTGCGGGAGGCCACAGATACGCAGTATTTT.

The chain has TRBV7-9 and TRBJ2-7, with a possible D match to TRBD1 (6 bases). The CDR3 totals 15 residues. CDR1 is SEHNR and CDR2 is FQNEAQ in the germline V gene (reference sequence). V gave up 5 bases and J gave up 2 bases, with 16 bases separating them. This chain's CDR3 is CASSPRDRLPYEQYF. CDR3 nucleotide sequence: TGTGCCAGCAGCCCGCGCGACAGGTTACCCTACGAGCAGTACTTC.

The rearrangement uses TRBV2 and TRBJ2-5, with no clear D. This CDR3 comprises 12 residues. Germline loops: CDR1 SNHLY, CDR2 FYNNEI. V shed 8 bases and J shed 2 bases, with 9 bases lying between them. The CDR3 DNA reads as TGTGCCAGCGGTCGGGTGCAAGAGACCCAGTACTTC. Residues: CASGRVQETQYF.

This chain joins TRBV11-2 and TRBJ1-1; TRBD1 matches at 9 bases. V lost 4 bases, J lost 11 bases, and 11 bases stayed unmatched. The germline CDR1 and CDR2 sequences are SGHAT and FQNNGV. The CDR3 is 14 residues long. The CDR3 spells CASSWDRASEKAFF. The CDR3 DNA sequence: TGTGCCAGCAGCTGGGACAGGGCTTCAGAGAAGGCTTTCTTT.

This clone showed up just once. The V and J genes are TRBV7-2 and TRBJ1-2; the D is unclear. Germline V gives CDR1 SGHTA, CDR2 FQGNSA. The CDR3 spans 14 residues. Deletions cut 1 base from V and 3 bases from J, with 9 bases between. The CDR3 coding sequence is TGTGCCAGCAGCTTAGATTGGGAGGACTATGGCTACACCTTC. As protein: CASSLDWEDYGYTF.

The chain carries TRBV7-9 and TRBJ1-2; D not certain. V was clipped by 6 bases and J by 4 bases, with 9 bases between them. The CDR3 has 12 amino acids. The germline V gene has CDR1 SEHNR and CDR2 FQNEAQ (reference sequence). CDR3 DNA: TGTGCCAGCAGATCCAGAGGCTATGGCTACACCTTC. It specifies CASRSRGYGYTF.

This sequence joins TRBV7-9 and TRBJ2-1; D is perhaps TRBD2 (5 bases). V lost 5 bases to trimming and J lost 0 bases, with 11 bases between them. The CDR3 extends over 15 amino acids. Germline CDR1 is SEHNR and CDR2 is FQNEAQ (reference sequence). The CDR3 DNA is TGTGCCAGCAGCCTGGACGGACTCTCCTACAATGAGCAGTTCTTC. Translation gives CASSLDGLSYNEQFF.

J is TRBJ2-2 and V is TRBV6-6; 10 bases match TRBD1. The CDR3 contains 15 residues. Trimming at V came to 5 bases and at J to 1 base, leaving 1 base not matched to a gene. Germline CDR1 and CDR2: MNHNY and SVGAGI (reference sequence). This chain's CDR3 is CASSRDRGNTGELFF. The CDR3 nucleotides are TGTGCCAGCAGTCGGGACAGGGGGAACACCGGGGAGCTGTTTTTT.

The chain links TRBV5-1 to TRBJ1-2; 9 nucleotides agree with TRBD1. Germline assignment: CDR1 SGHRS and CDR2 YFSETQ. V lost 2 bases to trimming and J lost 7 bases; unmatched junction nucleotides: 9. The CDR3 has 15 residues. The CDR3: CASSLQGAENGGYTF. The CDR3 DNA follows: TGCGCCAGCAGCTTACAGGGGGCTGAAAATGGTGGCTACACCTTC.

This rearrangement joins TRBV18 to TRBJ2-1; D possibly corresponds to TRBD1 (5 bases). Germline V CDR1 and CDR2: KGHSH, LQKENI. The V and J ends lost 2 bases and 5 bases respectively, with 16 bases between them. CDR3 length equals 16 residues. The CDR3 loop is CASSPEAGMGNNEQFF. Here the CDR3 DNA reads TGTGCCAGCTCACCAGAAGCAGGGATGGGGAACAATGAGCAGTTCTTC.

J is TRBJ2-7 and V is TRBV30, with 7 nucleotides matching TRBD2. CDR1 and CDR2 from the germline V gene are GTSNPN and SVGIG (reference sequence). This CDR3 spans 14 amino acids. The V gene end was trimmed by 4 bases and the J gene end by 10 bases; junction bases not matched to a gene: 16. The CDR3 DNA is TGTGCCTGGAACCGGGGAGGGAGTCGGCTAGAACAGTACTTC. It is translated as CAWNRGGSRLEQYF. The full variable domain, with the rest looked up from reference TRBV30 and TRBJ2-7, is SQTIHQWPATLVQPVGSPLSLECTVEGTSNPNLYWYRQAAGRGLQLLFYSVGIGQISSEVPQNLSASRPQDRQFILSSKKLLLSDSGFYLCAWNRGGSRLEQYFGPGTRLTVT.

This clone was seen only once. This sequence joins TRBV10-1 and TRBJ1-2; no clear D gene. V gave up 4 bases and J gave up 3 bases, with 6 bases separating them. Germline CDR1 reads WNHNN; CDR2 reads SYGVQD (reference sequence). The CDR3 spans 12 residues. The CDR3: CASSGQYYGYTF. The CDR3 region has the DNA TGCGCCAGCAGTGGGCAGTACTATGGCTACACCTTC.

The chain has TRBV27 and TRBJ2-1; the match to TRBD1 covers 8 bases. V dropped 5 bases and J dropped 5; count of bases not matched to a gene: 5. The CDR3 consists of 14 residues. Germline CDR1 reads MNHEY; CDR2 reads SMNVEV (reference sequence). The CDR3 spells CASSLRTGNNEQFF. CDR3 coding DNA: TGTGCCAGCAGTCTAAGGACAGGGAACAATGAGCAGTTCTTC.

In its sample, this clone was seen a few times. The chain is built from TRBV28 and TRBJ1-1; D gene uncertain. The length of the CDR3 is 13 residues. From germline, CDR1 is MDHEN and CDR2 SYDVKM. The V gene lost 6 bases and the J gene lost 1 base, with 9 bases spanning the gap. CDR3 DNA sequence: TGTGCCAGCAGCCTGGAGCCGAACACTGAAGCTTTCTTT. Amino acid sequence: CASSLEPNTEAFF.